One and the same sample provided the 31 T cell receptor beta chains below, sequenced in a study of cytomegalovirus exposure and HLA in healthy donors. Use of 60 Vbeta and 13 Jbeta primers characterized the PCR. Measured with immunoSEQ multiplex PCR; TCRdb has only the in-frame clones, and not every one. The table shows 160,000 or so clones, with approximately 70% occurring only once. The source material was PBMCs. Receptor source: a man between 18 and 29 years old in good health and CMV-seropositive.

This chain uses TRBV11-2 with TRBJ1-2; D is undetermined. Trimming took off 5 bases at V and 4 bases at J, with 17 bases between the two ends. There are 15 residues in the CDR3. CDR1 is SGHAT and CDR2 is FQNNGV in the germline V gene. CDR3 in amino acids: CASSRSLRDGYGYTF. The DNA for the CDR3 is TGTGCCAGCAGCCGATCTCTTCGGGATGGCTATGGCTACACCTTC.

This chain connects TRBV28 to TRBJ1-2, with TRBD1 matching over 9 bases. The trim removed 5 bases at V and 2 bases at J, leaving 12 bases unmatched. The CDR3 sequence is 17 residues long. Per germline, CDR1 MDHEN and CDR2 SYDVKM. The CDR3: CASSPAGQGAGNYGYTF. The CDR3 DNA reads as TGTGCCAGCAGTCCAGCGGGACAGGGAGCAGGAAACTATGGCTACACCTTC.

V gene TRBV4-1 combines with J gene TRBJ1-3; 7 positions agree with TRBD1. Trimming removed 5 bases from V and 0 bases from J; junction bases left unmatched: 4. CDR3 length: 15 residues. The V gene's germline CDR1 is MGHRA and CDR2 YSYEKL. The CDR3 DNA reads TGCGCCAGCAGCGTACAGGGGACCTCTGGAAACACCATATATTTT. This encodes CASSVQGTSGNTIYF.

The rearrangement uses TRBV19 and TRBJ1-4; no definite D call. In germline, CDR1 is LNHDA, CDR2 SQIVND (reference sequence). CDR3 size: 12 residues. Trimming pared 8 bases from V and 3 bases from J, leaving 7 bases between. CDR3 protein: CASSSANEKLFF. The CDR3 DNA sequence: TGTGCCAGTTCGTCGGCTAATGAAAAACTGTTTTTT. The whole variable domain, remainder taken from reference TRBV19 and TRBJ1-4, is DGGITQSPKYLFRKEGQNVTLSCEQNLNHDAMYWYRQDPGQGLRLIYYSQIVNDFQKGDIAEGYSVSREKKESFPLTVTSAQKNPTAFYLCASSSANEKLFFGSGTQLSVL.

J is TRBJ1-2 and V is TRBV2; the match to TRBD1 covers 8 bases. The CDR3 runs 14 residues. V gave up 7 bases and J gave up 3 bases; unmatched junction bases: 7. Looked up from germline, CDR1 is SNHLY and CDR2 is FYNNEI. CDR3: CASTGQGGDYGYTF. In DNA form, the CDR3 reads TGTGCCAGCACCGGACAGGGCGGGGACTATGGCTACACCTTC.

V is TRBV2 and J is TRBJ1-5; weak D call: TRBD1 (6 bases). The CDR3 length is 14 residues. V shed 6 bases and J shed 4 bases, with 13 bases lying between them. The germline V gene has CDR1 SNHLY and CDR2 FYNNEI. The CDR3 DNA reads TGTGCCAGCAGAGGCGACAGGAATAATCAGCCCCAGCATTTT. It encodes CASRGDRNNQPQHF.

V usage is TRBV11-1 and J usage is TRBJ2-3; the match to TRBD2 covers 9 bases. The CDR3 has 17 residues. Per germline, CDR1 SGHAT and CDR2 FQDESV (reference sequence). The V gene end was trimmed by 5 bases and the J gene end by 4 bases; junction bases not matched to a gene: 13. In DNA, the CDR3 is TGTGCCAGCAGCCCCTGGGGCGGGACTAGCTCCGCAGATACGCAGTATTTT. Protein sequence: CASSPWGGTSSADTQYF. Together with reference TRBV11-1 and TRBJ2-3, the CDR3 gives the full variable domain: EAEVAQSPRYKITEKSQAVAFWCDPISGHATLYWYRQILGQGPELLVQFQDESVVDDSQLPKDRFSAERLKGVDSTLKIQPAELGDSAMYLCASSPWGGTSSADTQYFGPGTRLTVL.

V and J are TRBV7-2 and TRBJ1-2, with TRBD1 identical over 7 bases. The trim removed 3 bases at V and 2 bases at J, leaving 15 bases unmatched. The germline V gene has CDR1 SGHTA and CDR2 FQGNSA. This CDR3 spans 18 amino acids. CDR3 in amino acids: CASSLSGTARRNNYGYTF. The CDR3 DNA follows: TGTGCCAGCAGCTTGTCCGGGACAGCCCGACGGAACAACTATGGCTACACCTTC.

This clone was observed a few times. This sequence joins TRBV19 and TRBJ1-6, with TRBD1 as a possible D gene (5 bases). This CDR3 contains 14 residues. The V end lost 6 bases, the J end lost 10 bases, and 16 bases lay between the germline ends. The V gene's germline CDR1 is LNHDA and CDR2 SQIVND (reference sequence). The DNA of the CDR3 is TGTGCCAGTAGCCATACAGGAATTGGATCACCCCTCCACTTT. Its protein is CASSHTGIGSPLHF.

On this clone itself: Additional DNA sequences in this sample encode the identical CDR3. The chain joins TRBV7-2 to TRBJ1-2; TRBD1 aligns across 8 bases. Per the germline V gene, CDR1 is SGHTA and CDR2 is FQGNSA. V shed 3 bases, J shed 7 bases, and the junction held 1 base outside the gene matches. CDR3 length equals 12 residues. CDR3 loop: CASSLDRAGYTF. In DNA form, the CDR3 reads TGTGCCAGCAGCTTGGACAGGGCTGGCTACACCTTC. The variable domain in full, completed from reference TRBV7-2 and TRBJ1-2, reads GAGVSQSPSNKVTEKGKDVELRCDPISGHTALYWYRQSLGQGLEFLIYFQGNSAPDKSGLPSDRFSAERTGGSVSTLTIQRTQQEDSAVYLCASSLDRAGYTFGSGTRLTVV.

This chain joins TRBV15 and TRBJ1-4; tentatively, D is TRBD1 (6 bases). V lost 9 bases and J lost 5, with 16 bases in between. The CDR3 contains 14 residues. The germline V gene encodes CDR1 LNHNV and CDR2 YYDKDF (reference sequence). The CDR3 nucleotides are TGTGCCACTAGACTTGGACAGATGAATGAAAAACTGTTTTTT. It codes for CATRLGQMNEKLFF.

The chain uses TRBV4-1 and TRBJ2-3; 14 nucleotides match TRBD2. The V segment lost 2 bases and the J segment 5 bases; nucleotides outside the gene matches: 9. Germline V gives CDR1 MGHRA, CDR2 YSYEKL. CDR3 size: 18 residues. In nucleotides, the CDR3 is TGCGCCAGCAGCCAAAGAGGACTAGCGGGAGGCCGGGGAGATACGCAGTATTTT. This codes for CASSQRGLAGGRGDTQYF.

V and J are TRBV10-3 and TRBJ1-1, with TRBD1 identical over 9 bases. The trim removed 4 bases at V and 5 bases at J, leaving 5 bases unmatched. The CDR3 spans 14 residues. CDR1 is ENHRY, CDR2 SYGVKD, per germline. The CDR3 DNA is TGTGCCATCAGTGTTACAGGGGGCGAAACTGAAGCTTTCTTT. Its protein is CAISVTGGETEAFF.

This clone came up a few times. The chain combines TRBV6-4 with TRBJ2-3; 11 bases map to TRBD2. CDR3 length: 16 residues. V dropped 3 bases and J dropped 2; count of bases not matched to a gene: 4. Germline values: CDR1 MRHNA, CDR2 SNTAGT. DNA for the CDR3: TGTGCCAGCAGTGAAGTAGCGGGAGGGCCCACAGATACGCAGTATTTT. It encodes CASSEVAGGPTDTQYF.

The rearrangement links TRBV14 to TRBJ2-3, with D maybe TRBD2 (5 bases). The germline V and J ends were trimmed by 2 bases and 3 bases, with 15 bases remaining between them. Germline values: CDR1 SGHDN, CDR2 FVKESK. The CDR3 consists of 16 residues. CDR3 DNA sequence: TGTGCCAGCAGCCAAAGGACGGGGAAGGGTACAGATACGCAGTATTTT. Its translation: CASSQRTGKGTDTQYF.

The table lists this clone with a few counts. The V call is TRBV7-8, the J call TRBJ1-3; TRBD1 agrees at 7 bases. This CDR3 region has 14 residues. Germline assignment: CDR1 SGHVS and CDR2 FQNEAQ. With 5 bases clipped from V and 4 bases from J, the junction kept 5 bases outside the gene matches. CDR3 protein: CASSTTGTGNTIYF. In DNA, the CDR3 is TGTGCCAGCAGCACGACAGGGACGGGAAACACCATATATTTT.

DNA of the CDR3: TGCGCCAGCAGCCAAGATCCGGTGAGGGGGCTAGCGGGAGGGGATGAGCAGTTCTTC. Translating it yields CASSQDPVRGLAGGDEQFF. The chain recombines TRBV4-1 with TRBJ2-1; 12 nucleotides agree with TRBD2. CDR3 size: 19 residues. Germline assignment: CDR1 MGHRA and CDR2 YSYEKL. V gave up 0 bases and J gave up 8 bases; unmatched junction bases: 14.

V gene TRBV7-9 combines with J gene TRBJ1-1; D is unresolved. Germline V gives CDR1 SEHNR, CDR2 FQNEAQ (reference sequence). Deletions cut 1 base from V and 2 bases from J, with 14 bases between. This CDR3 comprises 16 residues. For the CDR3, the DNA is TGTGCCAGCAGCTTAGAGCGAGACTATCTCAACACTGAAGCTTTCTTT. Protein: CASSLERDYLNTEAFF.

V usage is TRBV6-1 and J usage is TRBJ2-7, with 7 nucleotides matching TRBD2. Germline V lookup: CDR1 MNHNS, CDR2 SASEGT. With 4 bases clipped from V and 7 bases from J, the junction kept 16 bases outside the gene matches. The CDR3 is 16 amino acids. CDR3 amino acids: CASSASRLAAPGEQYV. DNA of the CDR3: TGTGCCAGCAGTGCCTCCCGGCTAGCGGCCCCAGGGGAGCAGTACGTC.

The chain has TRBV5-4 and TRBJ1-1; the D gene is possibly TRBD1 (6 bases). There are 14 residues in the CDR3. Germline V gene lookup returns CDR1 SGHNT and CDR2 YYREEE (reference sequence). V was pared by 1 base and J by 1 base, with 8 bases between. CDR3 nucleotide sequence: TGTGCCAGCAGCTTGATAGGGGGGAACACTGAAGCTTTCTTT. It encodes CASSLIGGNTEAFF. The whole variable domain, filled in from reference TRBV5-4 and TRBJ1-1, reads ETGVTQSPTHLIKTRGQQVTLRCSSQSGHNTVSWYQQALGQGPQFIFQYYREEENGRGNFPPRFSGLQFPNYSSELNVNALELDDSALYLCASSLIGGNTEAFFGQGTRLTVV.

The chain uses TRBV9 and TRBJ2-1, with D uncertain. The CDR3 loop spans 13 amino acids. Per germline, CDR1 SGDLS and CDR2 YYNGEE. The germline V and J ends were trimmed by 2 bases and 6 bases, with 9 bases remaining between them. CDR3 region: CASSVGFVNEQFF. Written as DNA, the CDR3 is TGTGCCAGCAGCGTGGGCTTTGTCAATGAGCAGTTCTTC.

The genes are TRBV5-1 and TRBJ1-2, with TRBD1 identical over 9 bases. Trimming cost V 3 bases and J 1 base; bases outside gene matches: 1. Germline V lookup: CDR1 SGHRS, CDR2 YFSETQ. CDR3 length equals 14 residues. The CDR3 region is CASSWTGDNYGYTF. CDR3 nucleotides: TGCGCCAGCAGCTGGACAGGGGATAACTATGGCTACACCTTC.

The chain combines TRBV11-2 with TRBJ2-5, with a possible D match to TRBD1 (6 bases). This CDR3 is built from 17 residues. In germline, CDR1 is SGHAT, CDR2 FQNNGV. Trimming removed 0 bases from V and 4 bases from J, with 18 bases in between. CDR3 sequence reads: CASSLDFVPGAGETQYF. In nucleotides, the CDR3 is TGTGCCAGCAGCTTAGATTTCGTGCCAGGGGCAGGAGAGACCCAGTACTTC.

V usage is TRBV5-1 and J usage is TRBJ1-2, with TRBD1 identical over 10 bases. V was pared by 4 bases and J by 1 base, with 13 bases of the junction left unmatched. This CDR3 region has 18 residues. CDR1 is SGHRS and CDR2 is YFSETQ in the germline V gene. CDR3 bases: TGCGCCAGCAGCCCTTCGCTAGGACAGGGGGATCGTAACTATGGCTACACCTTC. It yields the protein CASSPSLGQGDRNYGYTF.

This chain joins TRBV5-8 and TRBJ2-3; D unclear. The CDR3 has 15 residues. Trimming removed 0 bases at V and 0 bases at J, with 8 bases between. The germline CDR1 and CDR2 sequences are SGHTS and YDEGEE. The CDR3: CASSLGQVSTDTQYF. The CDR3 DNA follows: TGTGCCAGCAGCTTGGGGCAGGTTAGCACAGATACGCAGTATTTT.

The rearrangement links TRBV2 to TRBJ2-7; D might be TRBD2 (6 bases). Per the germline V gene, CDR1 is SNHLY and CDR2 is FYNNEI. This CDR3 has 13 residues. Trimming took 1 base from V and 6 from J, leaving 10 bases between them. The CDR3: CASSEGRVGEQYV. The CDR3 coding sequence is TGTGCCAGCAGTGAAGGGAGGGTAGGCGAGCAGTACGTC.

This sequence joins TRBV27 and TRBJ2-3; 7 nucleotides align to TRBD1. J gave up 0 bases and V 8 bases, and 5 bases lay outside the gene matches. The CDR3 is 14 amino acids. Germline V lookup: CDR1 MNHEY, CDR2 SMNVEV (reference sequence). CDR3 loop: CASATGASTDTQYF. Here the CDR3 DNA reads TGTGCCAGCGCCACAGGGGCCAGCACAGATACGCAGTATTTT.

This clone came up a few times. The gene calls are TRBV5-1 and TRBJ2-6, with TRBD1 matching over 7 bases. V was pared by 3 bases and J by 8 bases, with 5 bases of the junction left unmatched. The CDR3 has 14 residues. In germline, CDR1 is SGHRS, CDR2 YFSETQ. The CDR3 coding sequence is TGCGCCAGCAGCTATGGGACAGTCACCAACGTCCTGACTTTC. It encodes CASSYGTVTNVLTF. Full variable domain (remainder filled in from reference TRBV5-1 and TRBJ2-6): KAGVTQTPRYLIKTRGQQVTLSCSPISGHRSVSWYQQTPGQGLQFLFEYFSETQRNKGNFPGRFSGRQFSNSRSEMNVSTLELGDSALYLCASSYGTVTNVLTFGAGSRLTVL.

The genes are TRBV7-9 and TRBJ1-2; D remains unclear. The CDR3 runs to 16 residues. The ends were cut back, 0 bases at V and 4 bases at J, with 15 bases in the middle. The V gene's germline CDR1 is SEHNR and CDR2 FQNEAQ (reference sequence). Written as DNA, the CDR3 is TGTGCCAGCAGCTTAGCTTCCACAGAAGCCCTCTATGGCTACACCTTC. This codes for CASSLASTEALYGYTF.

The chain joins TRBV10-3 to TRBJ2-5; TRBD2 agrees at 12 bases. CDR3 length: 17 amino acids. Germline assignment: CDR1 ENHRY and CDR2 SYGVKD. V gave up 2 bases and J gave up 4 bases; unmatched junction bases: 8. The CDR3 loop is CAISETLTSGSRETQYF. CDR3 DNA sequence: TGTGCCATCAGTGAGACCCTGACTAGCGGGAGTAGAGAGACCCAGTACTTC.

The rearrangement uses TRBV10-2 and TRBJ1-2; D unresolved. Germline CDR1 is WSHSY and CDR2 is SAAADI. The CDR3 has 15 residues. V was shortened by 7 bases and J by 0 bases, with 15 bases between the two germline ends. Here the CDR3 reads CASTWDGEANYGYTF. CDR3 nucleotides: TGCGCCAGCACTTGGGATGGGGAGGCTAACTATGGCTACACCTTC.